These T cell receptor beta chains were read from a single sample in a study of T cells after yellow fever vaccination. Each CDR3 protein gets one entry after TCRdb re-called the 5' RACE reads with MiXCR. The sample contains about 350,000 distinct CDR3 sequences, around 12% of which appear only once. Sequencing used CD4+ T cells sorted from PBMCs, obtained 15 days after the yellow fever booster vaccination. The receptors derive from a man between 18 and 35 years old who received the YFV17D yellow fever vaccine. CDR3s include the opening cysteine and the closing phenylalanine or tryptophan. D genes are given only for firm matches. Where a row states a size, it is once, few, many or the class of an expanded clone; other rows omit it.

v_gene: TRBV5-6; d_gene: -; abundance: -; j_gene: TRBJ2-2; CDR3nt: TGTGCCAGCAGCTACACCGGGACAACCGGGGAGCTGTTTTTT; CDR3aa: CASSYTGTTGELFF
v_gene: TRBV9; d_gene: -; abundance: -; j_gene: TRBJ2-1; CDR3nt: TGTGCCAGCAGCGCCGGTAGTGGGAATGAGCAGTTCTTC; CDR3aa: CASSAGSGNEQFF
v_gene: TRBV7-2; d_gene: -; abundance: few; j_gene: TRBJ1-1; CDR3nt: TGTGCCAGCAGCTTAGATTCGGCGACGACTGAAGCTTTCTTT; CDR3aa: CASSLDSATTEAFF
v_gene: TRBV7-2; d_gene: -; abundance: few; j_gene: TRBJ1-2; CDR3nt: TGTGCCAGCAGCCGACTAGACAGAAACTATGGCTACACCTTC; CDR3aa: CASSRLDRNYGYTF
v_gene: TRBV7-9; d_gene: -; abundance: -; j_gene: TRBJ1-3; CDR3nt: TGTGCCAGCAGCTTATCCAGGGTCTCTGGAAACACCATATATTTT; CDR3aa: CASSLSRVSGNTIYF
v_gene: TRBV20-1; d_gene: TRBD1; abundance: -; j_gene: TRBJ2-2; CDR3nt: TGCAGTGCTAGACAATGGGACAGAGCGAACACCGGGGAGCTGTTTTTT; CDR3aa: CSARQWDRANTGELFF
v_gene: TRBV7-2; d_gene: -; abundance: few; j_gene: TRBJ1-5; CDR3nt: TGTGCCAGCAGCTTGGATACAGCGTGGAGGAATCAGCCCCAGCATTTT; CDR3aa: CASSLDTAWRNQPQHF
v_gene: TRBV6-5; d_gene: -; abundance: -; j_gene: TRBJ1-2; CDR3nt: TGTGCCAGCAGGAGCTCCACAGGCGTTTCGGGCTACACCTTC; CDR3aa: CASRSSTGVSGYTF
v_gene: TRBV4-2; d_gene: -; abundance: few; j_gene: TRBJ1-2; CDR3nt: TGTGCCAGCAGCCAAGCCTCAGCTACCAACTATGGCTACACCTTC; CDR3aa: CASSQASATNYGYTF
v_gene: TRBV7-9; d_gene: -; abundance: many; j_gene: TRBJ1-2; CDR3nt: TGTGCCAGCAGCCTTACGGATAACTATGGCTACACCTTC; CDR3aa: CASSLTDNYGYTF
v_gene: TRBV6-5; d_gene: -; abundance: -; j_gene: TRBJ2-5; CDR3nt: TGTGCCAGCAGTTACTCGGTTGGGGGGCACGAGACCCAGTACTTC; CDR3aa: CASSYSVGGHETQYF
v_gene: TRBV4-3; d_gene: -; abundance: few; j_gene: TRBJ1-6; CDR3nt: TGCGCCAGCAGCCAAGATAGGGTGATCAGTTCACCCCTCCACTTT; CDR3aa: CASSQDRVISSPLHF
v_gene: TRBV5-1; d_gene: -; abundance: -; j_gene: TRBJ2-1; CDR3nt: TGCGCCAGCAGCTTGGCCGGGGCGGGGGCTGCGGGTGAGCAGTTCTTC; CDR3aa: CASSLAGAGAAGEQFF
v_gene: TRBV7-6; d_gene: TRBD1; abundance: -; j_gene: TRBJ2-6; CDR3nt: TGTGCCAGCAGCCGGGACAGGCCCTCTTGGGCCAACGTCCTGACTTTC; CDR3aa: CASSRDRPSWANVLTF
v_gene: TRBV4-3; d_gene: TRBD2; abundance: few; j_gene: TRBJ2-3; CDR3nt: TGCGCCAGCAGCCGCCTCCATACAGGGACTAGCAGAGATACGCAGTATTTT; CDR3aa: CASSRLHTGTSRDTQYF
v_gene: TRBV5-4; d_gene: TRBD1; abundance: few; j_gene: TRBJ2-3; CDR3nt: TGTGCCAGCAGCGACCGACAGGGGGCAGATACGCAGTATTTT; CDR3aa: CASSDRQGADTQYF
v_gene: TRBV29-1; d_gene: TRBD1; abundance: few; j_gene: TRBJ1-5; CDR3nt: TGCAGCGCCGGGACAGGGAGTAGCAATCAGCCCCAGCATTTT; CDR3aa: CSAGTGSSNQPQHF
v_gene: TRBV4-3; d_gene: -; abundance: few; j_gene: TRBJ2-6; CDR3nt: TGCGCCAGCAGCCAAGATGCAGTTAAGGGCTCTGGGGCCAACGTCCTGACTTTC; CDR3aa: CASSQDAVKGSGANVLTF